These T cell receptor beta chains were read from a single sample in a study of tumor-infiltrating lymphocytes in primary liver carcinoma. Each CDR3 protein is one row after TCRdb ran MiXCR on the multiplex PCR reads. The sample carries tens of thousands of distinct CDR3 sequences, 70% to 85% recorded once. The sequenced sample consisted of liver tumor tissue from sampling region 5. The origin of the receptors is a man aged 40-49 years with primary liver carcinoma and hepatitis B virus infection. Each CDR3 is given with its conserved first and last residue. D genes are given only for firm matches. Clone size is given for some rows only: seen once, a few or many times, or a class if the clone is expanded.

v_call: TRBV4-1; d_call: -; j_call: TRBJ2-7; clone_size: -; cdr3_aa: CASSHTSRRTYEQYF; cdr3_nt: TGTGCCAGCAGCCATACTAGCAGGAGGACCTACGAGCAGTACTTC
v_call: TRBV12-3/TRBV12-4; d_call: -; j_call: TRBJ2-1; clone_size: -; cdr3_aa: CASTFIQGEQLF; cdr3_nt: TGTGCCAGCACTTTCATACAGGGTGAGCAGCTCTTC
v_call: TRBV4-2; d_call: -; j_call: TRBJ1-3; clone_size: -; cdr3_aa: CASCQEDRAGNTIYF; cdr3_nt: TGTGCCAGTTGCCAAGAGGACAGAGCTGGAAACACCATATATTTT
v_call: TRBV6-5; d_call: -; j_call: TRBJ1-6; clone_size: many; cdr3_aa: CASRPAVGGTADNSPLHF; cdr3_nt: TGTGCCAGCAGACCCGCAGTAGGTGGAACAGCCGATAATTCACCCCTCCACTTT
v_call: TRBV2; d_call: TRBD2; j_call: TRBJ2-7; clone_size: few; cdr3_aa: CASGTSGMSYYEQYF; cdr3_nt: TGTGCCAGCGGGACTAGCGGGATGAGCTACTACGAGCAGTACTTC
v_call: TRBV11-1; d_call: TRBD2; j_call: TRBJ2-7; clone_size: -; cdr3_aa: CASNLELAGAYKSYEQYF; cdr3_nt: TGTGCCAGCAACCTGGAACTAGCGGGAGCTTATAAGTCCTACGAGCAGTACTTC
v_call: TRBV2; d_call: -; j_call: TRBJ1-3; clone_size: -; cdr3_aa: CVSSDAFSGNTIYF; cdr3_nt: TGTGTCAGCAGTGATGCCTTCTCTGGAAACACCATATATTTT
v_call: TRBV6-5; d_call: TRBD1; j_call: TRBJ1-6; clone_size: -; cdr3_aa: CASSLTGEPNSHLHF; cdr3_nt: TGTGCCAGCAGTTTGACAGGGGAACCTAATTCACACCTCCACTTT
v_call: TRBV12-3/TRBV12-4; d_call: -; j_call: TRBJ1-2; clone_size: many; cdr3_aa: CASSSENYGYTF; cdr3_nt: TGTGCCAGCAGTTCGGAGAACTATGGCTACACCTTC
v_call: TRBV6-5; d_call: -; j_call: TRBJ2-7; clone_size: -; cdr3_aa: CASSCARDSHYEQYF; cdr3_nt: TGTGCCAGCAGTTGCGCGCGGGACTCACACTACGAGCAGTACTTC
v_call: TRBV29-1; d_call: -; j_call: TRBJ1-2; clone_size: many; cdr3_aa: CSVGGSSSGYTF; cdr3_nt: TGCAGCGTTGGGGGGAGCTCGAGTGGCTACACCTTC
v_call: TRBV11-2; d_call: -; j_call: TRBJ2-1; clone_size: -; cdr3_aa: CASCLNDAYEHFF; cdr3_nt: TGTGCCAGCTGTTTAAATGATGCCTATGAGCACTTCTTC
v_call: TRBV4-2; d_call: TRBD1; j_call: TRBJ2-2; clone_size: once; cdr3_aa: CTSSQGGKGHSGYTVELFF; cdr3_nt: TGTACCAGCAGCCAAGGGGGCAAGGGCCATTCGGGTTACACCGTGGAGCTGTTTTTT
v_call: TRBV25-1; d_call: -; j_call: TRBJ2-2; clone_size: -; cdr3_aa: CASSDRGPRHTGEPFF; cdr3_nt: TGTGCCAGCAGTGACAGGGGACCGCGCCACACCGGGGAGCCGTTTTTT
v_call: TRBV11-2; d_call: -; j_call: TRBJ2-1; clone_size: -; cdr3_aa: CASSLDIGLIMGEQFF; cdr3_nt: TGTGCAAGCAGCTTGGATATCGGACTAATCATGGGTGAGCAGTTCTTC
v_call: TRBV6-6; d_call: -; j_call: TRBJ1-1; clone_size: -; cdr3_aa: CASRLDVVAPTEAFF; cdr3_nt: TGTGCCAGCAGGTTGGACGTAGTGGCGCCCACTGAAGCTTTCTTT
v_call: TRBV4-1; d_call: -; j_call: TRBJ2-3; clone_size: -; cdr3_aa: CVSSQDPPSADTQYF; cdr3_nt: TGCGTCAGCAGCCAAGATCCCCCGTCCGCAGATACGCAGTACTTT
v_call: TRBV5-4; d_call: -; j_call: TRBJ1-2; clone_size: -; cdr3_aa: CASSLQGPNYDYTF; cdr3_nt: TGTGCCAGCAGCTTACAGGGACCTAACTATGACTACACCTTC
v_call: TRBV6-1; d_call: -; j_call: TRBJ2-3; clone_size: -; cdr3_aa: CASRGRNEDMQYF; cdr3_nt: TGTGCCAGCAGGGGTCGGAACGAAGATATGCAGTATTTT
v_call: TRBV29-1; d_call: -; j_call: TRBJ2-1; clone_size: -; cdr3_aa: CSVGRGPAYNEQLF; cdr3_nt: TGCAGCGTTGGTCGGGGACCAGCCTACAATGAGCAGCTCTTC
v_call: TRBV5-4; d_call: -; j_call: TRBJ2-5; clone_size: many; cdr3_aa: CASKLDLPQETQYF; cdr3_nt: TGTGCCAGCAAGCTGGACCTCCCACAAGAGACCCAGTACTTC
v_call: TRBV20-1; d_call: TRBD2; j_call: TRBJ2-1; clone_size: once; cdr3_aa: CSAGRNSGRVYNGQFF; cdr3_nt: TGCAGTGCCGGCCGCAATAGCGGGAGGGTTTACAATGGGCAGTTCTTT
v_call: TRBV5-1; d_call: TRBD1; j_call: TRBJ2-1; clone_size: many; cdr3_aa: CASSPTNYGQGRNEQFF; cdr3_nt: TGCGCCAGCAGCCCCACAAATTACGGACAGGGGCGAAATGAGCAGTTCTTC
v_call: TRBV11-2; d_call: TRBD1; j_call: TRBJ2-5; clone_size: few; cdr3_aa: CASSLTAGGSGETQYF; cdr3_nt: TGTGCCAGCAGCTTAACAGCAGGGGGCTCGGGGGAGACCCAGTACTTC
v_call: TRBV29-1; d_call: -; j_call: TRBJ2-7; clone_size: -; cdr3_aa: CSIRGGTYEQYF; cdr3_nt: TGCAGCATAAGGGGCGGAACCTACGAGCAGTACTTC
v_call: TRBV10-3; d_call: -; j_call: TRBJ2-7; clone_size: -; cdr3_aa: CAITIGARGTYEQYF; cdr3_nt: TGTGCCATCACCATTGGGGCTAGAGGTACCTACGAGCAATACTTC
v_call: TRBV10-3; d_call: -; j_call: TRBJ2-6; clone_size: -; cdr3_aa: CAISEGEETGGNVLTF; cdr3_nt: TGTGCTATCAGTGAGGGGGAGGAGACTGGGGGCAACGTCCTGACTTTC
v_call: TRBV6-5; d_call: -; j_call: TRBJ1-1; clone_size: -; cdr3_aa: CASSKREDNEAFF; cdr3_nt: TGTGCCAGCAGCAAGCGGGAGGACAATGAAGCTTTCTTT
v_call: TRBV2; d_call: -; j_call: TRBJ2-7; clone_size: once; cdr3_aa: CASYRDLSSDEQYF; cdr3_nt: TGTGCCAGCTACCGGGACTTGAGTTCCGACGAGCAGTACTTC
v_call: TRBV5-1; d_call: -; j_call: TRBJ2-5; clone_size: -; cdr3_aa: CASNLLVGEGETQYF; cdr3_nt: TGCGCCAGCAACTTACTAGTGGGAGAAGGAGAAACCCAGTACTTC
v_call: TRBV6-2/TRBV6-3; d_call: -; j_call: TRBJ2-3; clone_size: -; cdr3_aa: CAGGETASTDTQYF; cdr3_nt: TGTGCCGGCGGTGAAACAGCCTCCACAGATACGCAGTATTTT
v_call: TRBV11-2; d_call: -; j_call: TRBJ2-7; clone_size: -; cdr3_aa: CARSLSELSSQYF; cdr3_nt: TGTGCCAGAAGCTTGAGTGAGCTATCGTCGCAGTACTTC
v_call: TRBV6-5; d_call: -; j_call: TRBJ1-4; clone_size: -; cdr3_aa: CANSYYWDSALNEKLLF; cdr3_nt: TGTGCCAACAGTTACTATTGGGATTCGGCGCTTAATGAAAAACTGTTGTTT
v_call: TRBV4-2; d_call: -; j_call: TRBJ2-1; clone_size: -; cdr3_aa: CASSQEDRYTSLAGRQFF; cdr3_nt: TGTGCCAGCAGCCAAGAGGACAGGTACACTAGTCTAGCGGGCCGTCAGTTTTTC
v_call: TRBV9; d_call: -; j_call: TRBJ2-3; clone_size: -; cdr3_aa: CASSVISTCTQYF; cdr3_nt: TGTGCCAGCAGCGTAATTAGCACATGTACGCAGTATTTT
v_call: TRBV5-1; d_call: -; j_call: TRBJ2-1; clone_size: many; cdr3_aa: CASSLEGVLYNEQFF; cdr3_nt: TGCGCCAGCAGCTTGGAGGGGGTACTCTACAATGAGCAGTTCTTC
v_call: TRBV29-1; d_call: -; j_call: TRBJ2-5; clone_size: -; cdr3_aa: CGYRQEETQYF; cdr3_nt: TGCGGCTACCGACAGGAAGAGACGCAGTACTTC
v_call: TRBV28; d_call: -; j_call: TRBJ2-5; clone_size: once; cdr3_aa: CASSSLNVGAVTQYF; cdr3_nt: TGTGCCAGCAGTTCCCTAAATGTGGGAGCAGTGACCCAGTACTTC
v_call: TRBV5-4; d_call: TRBD2; j_call: TRBJ2-5; clone_size: -; cdr3_aa: CASSSVSGRLQETQYF; cdr3_nt: TGTGCCAGCAGCTCCGTTAGCGGGAGGCTTCAAGAGACCCAGTACTTC
v_call: TRBV6-1; d_call: -; j_call: TRBJ1-1; clone_size: -; cdr3_aa: CASSGRGTDFGYGDAFF; cdr3_nt: TGTGCCAGCAGTGGCCGGGGCACTGACTTCGGATATGGTGACGCTTTCTTT
v_call: TRBV7-2; d_call: -; j_call: TRBJ2-1; clone_size: -; cdr3_aa: CASSLVVQMAYNEQFF; cdr3_nt: TGTGCCAGCAGCTTAGTGGTCCAAATGGCGTACAATGAGCAGTTCTTC
v_call: TRBV5-6; d_call: -; j_call: TRBJ2-1; clone_size: -; cdr3_aa: CASTSRVGEYNEQLF; cdr3_nt: TGTGCCAGCACCTCGAGGGTGGGGGAGTACAATGAGCAGCTCTTC
v_call: TRBV11-2; d_call: -; j_call: TRBJ2-1; clone_size: -; cdr3_aa: CASSEGGGAEQFF; cdr3_nt: TGTGCCAGCAGCGAAGGGGGGGGAGCTGAGCAGTTCTTC
v_call: TRBV12-3/TRBV12-4; d_call: TRBD1; j_call: TRBJ2-7; clone_size: -; cdr3_aa: CVSRTGLTTGGQYF; cdr3_nt: TGTGTCAGCAGGACAGGACTCACCACCGGCGGGCAGTACTTC
v_call: TRBV10-3; d_call: TRBD2; j_call: TRBJ2-7; clone_size: -; cdr3_aa: CAISEPGLAGTKYEQYF; cdr3_nt: TGTGCCATCAGTGAGCCGGGACTAGCGGGGACCAAGTACGAGCAGTACTTC
v_call: TRBV10-3; d_call: -; j_call: TRBJ2-7; clone_size: once; cdr3_aa: CAISETRIKNRPYEQYF; cdr3_nt: TGTGCCATCAGTGAGACCCGTATTAAGAACAGGCCCTACGAGCAATACTTC
v_call: TRBV6-1; d_call: -; j_call: TRBJ2-7; clone_size: -; cdr3_aa: CVSDGGILSHEQYF; cdr3_nt: TGTGTCAGCGACGGCGGGATATTATCCCACGAGCAGTACTTC
v_call: TRBV6-1; d_call: -; j_call: TRBJ1-2; clone_size: -; cdr3_aa: CASSGARRGRNYGYTF; cdr3_nt: TGTGCCAGCAGTGGAGCAAGACGTGGCAGAAATTATGGTTACACCTTC
v_call: TRBV4-2; d_call: TRBD1; j_call: TRBJ2-5; clone_size: many; cdr3_aa: CASSQEQGAGETQYF; cdr3_nt: TGTGCCAGCAGCCAAGAGCAGGGGGCAGGGGAGACCCAGTACTTC
v_call: TRBV24-1; d_call: -; j_call: TRBJ1-2; clone_size: -; cdr3_aa: CATSVGSYGYTF; cdr3_nt: TGTGCCACCAGTGTGGGCAGCTATGGCTACACCTTC
v_call: TRBV5-1; d_call: -; j_call: TRBJ2-7; clone_size: -; cdr3_aa: CATSLGPLAYEQCF; cdr3_nt: TGCGCCACCAGCTTGGGGCCCTTAGCCTACGAGCAGTGCTTC